The 30 T cell receptor beta chains given below trace back to one sample, sequenced in a study of blood T cell repertoires in COVID-19. This table comes from immunoSEQ multiplex PCR, and its TCRdb copy is limited to in-frame clones, with some not included. The table shows around 200,000 clones, with about 80% occurring only once. Sequenced: peripheral blood. Receptors were obtained from a human donor with acute or convalescent COVID-19. The donor label of this sample is uncertain.

V usage is TRBV7-2 and J usage is TRBJ2-3; 9 bases are shared with TRBD2. V was clipped by 1 base and J by 6 bases; unmatched bases: 8. The CDR3 length is 16 residues. CDR1 is SGHTA and CDR2 is FQGNSA in the germline V gene. The CDR3 DNA reads as TGTGCCAGCAGCTTAGTGGCGGGAGGGGTTGGCGATACGCAGTATTTT. Protein: CASSLVAGGVGDTQYF.

The gene calls are TRBV5-1 and TRBJ2-7, with D perhaps TRBD1 (5 bases). CDR1 is SGHRS, CDR2 YFSETQ, per germline. Trimming stripped 3 bases from V and 6 bases from J, with 10 bases between. This CDR3 has 12 amino acids. CDR3 DNA sequence: TGCGCCAGCAGCTGGGTCCAGGGCGAGCAGTACTTC. Amino acid sequence: CASSWVQGEQYF.

The gene calls are TRBV27 and TRBJ1-2; 8 positions agree with TRBD1. This CDR3 comprises 13 residues. The V gene's germline CDR1 is MNHEY and CDR2 SMNVEV (reference sequence). J was trimmed by 2 bases and V by 8 bases; bases with no gene match: 4. The chain's CDR3 is CASRGQGNYGYTF. The CDR3 nucleotides are TGTGCCAGCCGCGGACAGGGAAACTATGGCTACACCTTC.

This clone was picked up one time. This rearrangement joins TRBV19 to TRBJ2-3; perhaps TRBD2 as D (5 bases). Germline assignment: CDR1 LNHDA and CDR2 SQIVND (reference sequence). The CDR3 consists of 15 residues. Trimming removed 5 bases from V and 0 bases from J, with 12 bases in between. The CDR3 coding sequence is TGTGCCAGTAGTCCCCTAGCAGCCAGCACAGATACGCAGTATTTT. This codes for CASSPLAASTDTQYF.

The CDR3 reads CASSNGQLYEQYF. CDR3 sequence (DNA): TGTGCCAGCAGCAACGGACAGTTGTACGAGCAGTACTTC. The V call is TRBV28, the J call TRBJ2-7; D is possibly TRBD1 (6 bases). The CDR3 covers 13 residues. Trimming took 6 bases from V and 4 from J, leaving 13 bases between them. Germline-derived CDR1 and CDR2 are MDHEN and SYDVKM.

The chain combines TRBV28 with TRBJ1-2, with 10 bases lining up with TRBD1. The CDR3 contains 13 residues. Per the germline V gene, CDR1 is MDHEN and CDR2 is SYDVKM. After removal of 9 bases from V and 8 bases from J, the junction contained 9 bases not matched to a gene. This CDR3 is CASFDRGRGGYTF. CDR3 coding DNA: TGTGCCAGTTTCGACAGGGGGCGTGGAGGCTACACCTTC.

DNA of the CDR3: TGTGCCAGCAGCGACCGACTAGCGGGATTCACAGATACGCAGTATTTT. It yields the protein CASSDRLAGFTDTQYF. This chain uses TRBV11-2 with TRBJ2-3, with TRBD2 identical over 11 bases. The CDR3 loop spans 16 amino acids. The V segment lost 5 bases and the J segment 2 bases; nucleotides outside the gene matches: 6. Germline CDR1 reads SGHAT; CDR2 reads FQNNGV.

This chain uses TRBV19 with TRBJ1-1; TRBD1 is a possible D gene (5 bases). This CDR3 has 14 residues. Per the germline V gene, CDR1 is LNHDA and CDR2 is SQIVND (reference sequence). The V and J ends lost 0 bases and 7 bases respectively, with 12 bases between them. The CDR3 loop reads CASSIDRGTDEAFF. The CDR3, as DNA: TGTGCCAGTAGTATAGATAGAGGGACTGATGAAGCTTTCTTT.

The chain joins TRBV7-3 to TRBJ2-4; D possibly corresponds to TRBD2 (7 bases). The CDR3 is 16 residues long. Germline V gives CDR1 SGHTA, CDR2 FQGTGA. Trimming stripped 2 bases from V and 2 bases from J, with 13 bases between. This CDR3 reads CASSLSGGQTKNIQYF. CDR3 nucleotide sequence: TGTGCCAGCAGCTTATCGGGAGGACAGACCAAAAACATTCAGTACTTC.

This rearrangement joins TRBV4-1 to TRBJ2-7, with a tentative D call TRBD2 (5 bases). V lost 5 bases and J lost 0, with 17 bases in between. Germline assignment: CDR1 MGHRA and CDR2 YSYEKL. CDR3 size: 16 residues. The CDR3 is CASSKQFPSTSYEQYF. Written as DNA, the CDR3 is TGCGCCAGCAGCAAGCAATTTCCTAGCACCTCCTACGAGCAGTACTTC.

The chain combines TRBV19 with TRBJ2-7, with TRBD1 matching 7 bases. The CDR3 has 13 amino acids. J lost 5 bases, V lost 4 bases, and 5 bases had no gene match. Germline CDR1 reads LNHDA; CDR2 reads SQIVND (reference sequence). CDR3: CASSRAQGNEQYF. The CDR3 DNA sequence: TGTGCCAGTAGTAGGGCACAGGGGAACGAGCAGTACTTC.

The rearrangement joins TRBV28 to TRBJ1-5; 10 bases fit TRBD1. The V and J ends lost 4 bases and 5 bases, in that order; junction bases with no gene match: 5. The germline CDR1 and CDR2 sequences are MDHEN and SYDVKM. This CDR3 comprises 15 residues. CDR3 loop: CASSSRDRGYQPQHF. The CDR3, as DNA: TGTGCCAGCAGTTCCCGGGACAGGGGATATCAGCCCCAGCATTTT.

This rearrangement joins TRBV7-3 to TRBJ2-1; 10 positions match TRBD2. Germline CDR1 reads SGHTA; CDR2 reads FQGTGA. J lost 8 bases, V lost 5 bases, and 9 bases had no gene match. The CDR3 is 15 amino acids. CDR3 DNA sequence: TGTGCCAGCAGCCCTAAAGCTAGCGGGAGCTATGAGCAGTTCTTC. Translated: CASSPKASGSYEQFF.

The chain recombines TRBV30 with TRBJ1-3, with 11 nucleotides matching TRBD1. This CDR3 is built from 17 residues. Germline assignment: CDR1 GTSNPN and CDR2 SVGIG (reference sequence). With 0 bases clipped from V and 2 bases from J, the junction kept 6 bases outside the gene matches. This CDR3 reads CAWSVGTGGLAGNTIYF. The CDR3 region has the DNA TGTGCCTGGAGTGTAGGGACAGGGGGTTTAGCTGGAAACACCATATATTTT.

This chain joins TRBV7-3 and TRBJ2-1, with 12 positions matching TRBD2. V shed 2 bases and J 9 bases; nucleotides not matched to a gene: 11. The CDR3 spans 17 residues. CDR1 and CDR2 from the germline V gene are SGHTA and FQGTGA. This chain's CDR3 is CASSLDQLAGGIGEQFF. CDR3 DNA: TGTGCCAGCAGCTTAGACCAACTAGCGGGGGGTATCGGTGAGCAGTTCTTC.

The chain uses TRBV16 and TRBJ1-1; 8 nucleotides agree with TRBD1. The J segment lost 3 bases and the V segment lost 3 bases, leaving 12 bases of the junction unmatched. The CDR3 totals 17 residues. Germline CDR1 is KGHSY and CDR2 is FQNENV. CDR3 coding DNA: TGTGCCAGCAGCCACCTCCCCGCGGGCAGGGGGCACACTGAAGCTTTCTTT. Translating gives CASSHLPAGRGHTEAFF.

V gene TRBV14 combines with J gene TRBJ2-7, with D perhaps matching TRBD1 (5 bases). CDR1 SGHDN and CDR2 FVKESK come from the germline V gene. The CDR3 is made up of 14 amino acids. V lost 3 bases, J lost 1 base, and 10 bases lay in between. The CDR3 here is CASSHLDSSYEQYF. The CDR3 DNA follows: TGTGCCAGCAGCCATCTAGACAGTTCCTACGAGCAGTACTTC.

The V call is TRBV2, the J call TRBJ1-1; no clear D gene. CDR3 length equals 12 residues. Germline V gene lookup returns CDR1 SNHLY and CDR2 FYNNEI. Trimming took 7 bases from V and 6 from J, leaving 12 bases between them. The CDR3 sequence: CASISDGSEAFF. Here the CDR3 DNA reads TGTGCCAGCATCTCTGACGGGTCTGAAGCTTTCTTT.

The chain recombines TRBV6-5 with TRBJ2-7; possibly TRBD1 for D (5 bases). V lost 6 bases to trimming and J lost 8 bases, with 11 bases between them. Germline-derived CDR1 and CDR2 are MNHEY and SVGAGI. The CDR3 is 11 residues long. This CDR3 is CASRLQAKQYF. The CDR3 nucleotides are TGTGCCAGCAGGCTACAGGCGAAGCAGTACTTC.

This clone came up once. The chain carries TRBV7-8 and TRBJ1-1; D is unclear. V was trimmed by 1 base and J by 4 bases, leaving 10 bases between them. CDR1 SGHVS and CDR2 FQNEAQ come from the germline V gene. The length of the CDR3 is 14 residues. The DNA of the CDR3 is TGTGCCAGCAGCTTAGTACCTGTGAGCACTGAAGCTTTCTTT. It specifies CASSLVPVSTEAFF.

About this clone: Other DNA sequences within the sample encode an identical CDR3. The chain couples TRBV4-1 to TRBJ1-6; 9 bases fit TRBD1. Unmatched junction bases numbered 8, after V lost 4 bases and J lost 10 bases. The CDR3 is made up of 15 amino acids. Germline-derived CDR1 and CDR2 are MGHRA and YSYEKL. The CDR3 nucleotides are TGCGCCAGCAGCCTCCGGGACAGGGACAACTCACCCCTCCACTTT. It codes for CASSLRDRDNSPLHF.

The chain is built from TRBV27 and TRBJ2-7; weak D call: TRBD1 (6 bases). The CDR3 has 15 amino acids. V was pared by 0 bases and J by 5 bases, with 14 bases between. The germline CDR1 and CDR2 sequences are MNHEY and SMNVEV (reference sequence). The CDR3, as DNA: TGTGCCAGCAGTTTATCGTACAGGGCGGCGGACGAGCAGTACTTC. Its translation: CASSLSYRAADEQYF.

V gene TRBV5-4 combines with J gene TRBJ2-2; possible D gene TRBD1, 6 bases. Germline V lookup: CDR1 SGHNT, CDR2 YYREEE (reference sequence). V shed 5 bases and J shed 1 base, with 12 bases lying between them. The CDR3 extends over 15 amino acids. The CDR3 region has the DNA TGTGCCAGCAGGGAACTACAGGGGAACACCGGGGAGCTGTTTTTT. It specifies CASRELQGNTGELFF.

This clone was detected only a few times. The chain has TRBV12-3 or TRBV12-4 and TRBJ1-2; D possibly corresponds to TRBD1 (5 bases). CDR3 length: 13 amino acids. Trimming removed 5 bases at V and 3 bases at J, with 10 bases between. The CDR3 loop is CASSLDIYYGYTF. In DNA, the CDR3 is TGTGCCAGCAGTCTGGACATTTACTATGGCTACACCTTC.

The V gene is TRBV29-1, the J gene TRBJ2-7; TRBD2 matches at 11 bases. The CDR3 consists of 15 residues. V was pared by 7 bases and J by 0 bases, with 8 bases of the junction left unmatched. The germline V gene encodes CDR1 SQVTM and CDR2 ANQGSEA. The CDR3 DNA reads TGCAGCGCCGTTGGGACTAGCGGTAGCTCCTACGAGCAGTACTTC. It is translated as CSAVGTSGSSYEQYF.

The J gene is TRBJ2-2, the V gene TRBV6-6; D is perhaps TRBD2 (7 bases). Germline V gene lookup returns CDR1 MNHNY and CDR2 SVGAGI (reference sequence). V was cut by 7 bases and J by 3 bases, with 18 bases left in between. The CDR3 consists of 16 residues. This CDR3 reads CASTPGWGGHTGELFF. CDR3 DNA: TGTGCCAGCACCCCAGGGTGGGGGGGGCACACCGGGGAGCTGTTTTTT.

V and J are TRBV4-1 and TRBJ2-7; 10 nucleotides agree with TRBD2. Germline V CDR1 and CDR2: MGHRA, YSYEKL. The CDR3 extends over 15 amino acids. The junction had 4 bases not matched to a gene; V was cut back by 1 base and J by 4 bases. Written as DNA, the CDR3 is TGCGCCAGCAGCCAAGGGGGACTAGCGAGGTACGAGCAGTACTTC. Translating gives CASSQGGLARYEQYF.

The J gene is TRBJ1-2, the V gene TRBV6-5; D remains ambiguous. This CDR3 spans 15 amino acids. Germline V gives CDR1 MNHEY, CDR2 SVGAGI. Trimming removed 0 bases from V and 3 bases from J, with 11 bases in between. In nucleotides, the CDR3 is TGTGCCAGCAGTTACTCGGGCAGCCTTCACTATGGCTACACCTTC. This codes for CASSYSGSLHYGYTF.

V usage is TRBV11-2 and J usage is TRBJ2-1; TRBD2 matches at 10 bases. Germline V CDR1 and CDR2: SGHAT, FQNNGV. Unmatched junction bases numbered 6, after V lost 5 bases and J lost 5 bases. The CDR3 covers 15 residues. This CDR3 reads CASSTYSGGNNEQFF. CDR3 nucleotide sequence: TGTGCCAGCAGCACTTATAGCGGGGGGAACAATGAGCAGTTCTTC.

V usage is TRBV6-5 and J usage is TRBJ1-2, with 9 bases aligning to TRBD1. V was pared by 7 bases and J by 5 bases, with 11 bases of the junction left unmatched. The CDR3 spans 15 residues. Germline-derived CDR1 and CDR2 are MNHEY and SVGAGI. The CDR3 region is CASTRDRGSGYGYTF. The CDR3 nucleotides are TGTGCCAGCACCCGAGACAGGGGGTCTGGGTATGGCTACACCTTC.